What follows describes a single TCR beta chain. This CDR3 is 13 amino acids long. The V gene's germline CDR1 is SGHDN and CDR2 FVKESK. The sample belongs to a study of monozygotic twins with inflammatory bowel disease. Reprocessing the 5' RACE reads, TCRdb reports a single entry for every CDR3 protein and omits DNA. Seen in this sample are about 99,000 distinct CDR3 sequences; the ten most common clones hold approximately 2%. Blood was drawn at approximately 2.7 ml per donor. The sequenced sample was blood. The chain employs TRBV14 and TRBJ2-5. The receptor was isolated from a human donor with ulcerative colitis or Crohn's disease, or a healthy co-twin of an affected twin (not recorded which). CDR3 region: CASRYRDQETQYF.